This is a list of T cell receptor beta chains from one sample in a study of T cells in Graves' hyperthyroidism and ophthalmopathy. TCRdb reanalysed the multiplex PCR reads using MiXCR and keeps one entry per CDR3 protein. The sample lists under 350,000 distinct CDR3 sequences; under 25% were seen once. Sequencing used blood. All receptors come from a woman between 50 and 59 years old with Graves' hyperthyroidism. Each CDR3 is given with its conserved first and last residue. The D gene is left open where the match is weak. Expanded clones get a size class; other rows say once, few or many, or leave the size out.

many	TRBJ2-7	TRBV7-9	TRBD2	CASSANLGGSSYEQYF	TGTGCCAGCAGCGCAAACCTGGGGGGGAGCTCCTACGAGCAGTACTTC
many	TRBJ2-1	TRBV12-3/TRBV12-4	-	CASRGDKTYNEQFF	TGTGCCAGCAGGGGGGACAAAACCTACAATGAGCAGTTCTTC
many	TRBJ2-7	TRBV20-1	TRBD2	CSAKREYEQYF	TGCAGTGCCAAGCGGGAGTACGAGCAGTACTTC
many	TRBJ1-2	TRBV10-3	-	CAISESGRSGGYTF	TGTGCCATCAGTGAGTCTGGGAGGAGCGGAGGCTACACCTTC
many	TRBJ2-3	TRBV7-2	TRBD1	CASSTRQGTDTQYF	TGTGCCAGCAGCACCCGACAGGGGACAGATACGCAGTATTTT
many	TRBJ2-7	TRBV11-2	TRBD2	CASSGRTSGNYEQYF	TGTGCCAGCAGCGGACGGACTAGCGGCAACTACGAGCAGTACTTC
many	TRBJ2-7	TRBV18	-	CASSPPISSYEQYF	TGTGCCAGCTCACCACCGATAAGCTCCTACGAGCAGTACTTC
few	TRBJ2-3	TRBV7-6	-	CASSLTIGDTDTQYF	TGTGCCAGCAGCCTCACGATTGGGGACACAGATACGCAGTATTTT
many	TRBJ2-7	TRBV6-1	-	CASRLLLGENSYEQYF	TGTGCCAGCAGACTCCTATTGGGGGAAAACTCCTACGAGCAGTACTTC
few	TRBJ2-7	TRBV28	-	CASSLHQGLSYEQYF	TGTGCCAGCAGTTTACACCAGGGTCTCTCCTACGAGCAGTACTTC
many	TRBJ1-1	TRBV4-1	-	CASSHREGNTEAFF	TGCGCCAGCAGCCACAGGGAAGGGAACACTGAAGCTTTCTTT
many	TRBJ2-7	TRBV7-8	TRBD2	CASSLVTGLAGGSYEQYF	TGTGCCAGCAGCTTAGTAACGGGACTAGCGGGAGGGTCCTACGAGCAGTACTTC
many	TRBJ1-1	TRBV20-1	-	CSAWAGTMNTEAFF	TGCAGTGCTTGGGCAGGGACGATGAACACTGAAGCTTTCTTT
-	TRBJ2-7	TRBV5-1	TRBD2	CASRGGDGLEQYF	TGCGCCAGCAGGGGGGGGGACGGCCTCGAGCAGTACTTC
-	TRBJ2-2	TRBV14	-	CASWRTATGELFF	TGTGCCAGCTGGAGGACCGCCACCGGGGAGCTGTTTTTT
many	TRBJ2-5	TRBV12-3/TRBV12-4	TRBD2	CASSLRIGVNSGAGLQETQYF	TGTGCCAGCAGTTTAAGGATCGGGGTGAATTCCGGAGCGGGGCTGCAAGAGACCCAGTACTTC
many	TRBJ1-2	TRBV2	-	CASRTTGREAF	TGTGCCAGCAGGACTACAGGGCGGGAGGCCTTC
once	TRBJ2-7	TRBV7-2	TRBD1	CASSGQGAEQYF	TGTGCCAGCAGCGGACAGGGTGCCGAGCAGTACTTC
-	TRBJ2-7	TRBV5-1	TRBD2	CASSLESSGRYEQYF	TGCGCCAGCAGCTTGGAATCTAGCGGGAGGTACGAGCAGTACTTC
many	TRBJ2-3	TRBV6-1	TRBD2	CASKKTSGAAYDTQYF	TGTGCCAGCAAAAAGACTAGCGGAGCTGCTTATGATACGCAGTATTTT
-	TRBJ1-2	TRBV15	-	CATSRDRVGRSGYTF	TGTGCCACCAGCAGAGATCGAGTAGGAAGAAGTGGCTACACCTTC
many	TRBJ2-3	TRBV28	TRBD1	CASSLQGAGSTDTQYF	TGTGCCAGCAGTTTACAGGGGGCAGGGAGCACAGATACGCAGTATTTT
-	TRBJ1-1	TRBV5-4	-	CASRGGVQNTEAFF	TGTGCCAGCAGGGGGGGAGTGCAGAACACTGAAGCTTTCTTT
many	TRBJ2-7	TRBV20-1	TRBD2	CSASETSGRGDEQYF	TGCAGTGCTAGCGAGACTAGCGGAAGGGGCGACGAGCAGTACTTC
many	TRBJ1-5	TRBV6-1	-	CASSKGSFPNQPQHF	TGTGCCAGCAGTAAAGGGTCCTTTCCCAATCAGCCCCAGCATTTT